This T cell receptor (beta chain) was obtained from a study of OX40 agonist ivuxolimab in advanced cancers. Study as a whole: The diagnoses of dose-escalation patients were hepatocellular carcinoma, melanoma, renal cell or head and neck cancer. General study points: Researchers report that CD8+ T cells had, on average, more expanded clones than CD4+.

Worth noting for this clone: Its antigen is unidentified.

Using immunoSEQ multiplex PCR, the repertoire was profiled, and TCRdb retains in-frame clones only, with some absent. Of about 54,000 clones in the sample, about four fifths were seen once. Germline CDR1 is MGHDK and CDR2 is SYGVNS. Trimming removed 9 bases from V and 1 base from J; junction bases left unmatched: 11. The CDR3 spans 18 residues. V usage is TRBV25-1 and J usage is TRBJ2-5; TRBD2 agrees at 16 bases. The starting material was CD4+ or CD8+ T cells sorted from blood, obtained in a trial of the OX40 agonist ivuxolimab. The origin of this receptor is an adult with an advanced solid tumor such as melanoma, head and neck, liver or kidney cancer. CDR3 region: CARGGKGTSGRVQETQYF. The CDR3 DNA sequence: TGTGCCAGGGGGGGGAAAGGGACTAGCGGGAGGGTCCAAGAGACCCAGTACTTC.